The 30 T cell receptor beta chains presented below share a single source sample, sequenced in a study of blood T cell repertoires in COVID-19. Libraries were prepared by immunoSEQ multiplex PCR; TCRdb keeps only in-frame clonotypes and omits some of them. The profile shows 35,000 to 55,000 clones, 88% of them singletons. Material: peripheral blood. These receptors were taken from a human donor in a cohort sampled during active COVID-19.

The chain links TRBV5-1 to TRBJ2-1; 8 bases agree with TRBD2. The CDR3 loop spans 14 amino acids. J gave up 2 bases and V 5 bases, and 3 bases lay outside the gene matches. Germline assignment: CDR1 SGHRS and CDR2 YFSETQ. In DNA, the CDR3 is TGCGCCAGCAGGGACGGGAGGGCCTACAATGAGCAGTTCTTC. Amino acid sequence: CASRDGRAYNEQFF.

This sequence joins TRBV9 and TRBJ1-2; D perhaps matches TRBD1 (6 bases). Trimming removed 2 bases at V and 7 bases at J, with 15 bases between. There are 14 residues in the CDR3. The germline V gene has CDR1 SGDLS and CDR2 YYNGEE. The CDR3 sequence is CASSVTLQGSGYTF. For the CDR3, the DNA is TGTGCCAGCAGCGTCACTTTACAGGGCTCTGGCTACACCTTC.

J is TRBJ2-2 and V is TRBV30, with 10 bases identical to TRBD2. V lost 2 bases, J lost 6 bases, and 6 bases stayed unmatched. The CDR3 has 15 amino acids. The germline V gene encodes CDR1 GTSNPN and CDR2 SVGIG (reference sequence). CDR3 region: CAWSRSGRAPGELFF. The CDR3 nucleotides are TGTGCCTGGAGTCGAAGCGGGAGGGCCCCCGGGGAGCTGTTTTTT.

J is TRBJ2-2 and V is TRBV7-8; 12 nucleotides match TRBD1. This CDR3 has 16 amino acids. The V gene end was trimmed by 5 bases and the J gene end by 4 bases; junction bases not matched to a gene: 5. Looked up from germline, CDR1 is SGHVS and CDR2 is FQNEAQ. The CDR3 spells CASSEGQGARTGELFF. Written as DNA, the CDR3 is TGTGCCAGCAGCGAGGGACAGGGGGCGCGCACCGGGGAGCTGTTTTTT.

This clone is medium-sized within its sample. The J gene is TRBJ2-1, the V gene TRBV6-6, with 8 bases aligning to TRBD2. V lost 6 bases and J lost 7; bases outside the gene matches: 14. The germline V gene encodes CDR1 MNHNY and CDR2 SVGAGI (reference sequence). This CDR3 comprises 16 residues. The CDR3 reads CASRPERGPRNNEQFF. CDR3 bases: TGTGCCAGCAGACCAGAGCGGGGGCCAAGGAATAATGAGCAGTTCTTC.

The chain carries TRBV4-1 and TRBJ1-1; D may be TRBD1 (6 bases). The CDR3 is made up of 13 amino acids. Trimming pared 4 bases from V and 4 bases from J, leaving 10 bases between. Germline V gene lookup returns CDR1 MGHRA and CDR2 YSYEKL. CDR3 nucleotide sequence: TGCGCCAGCAGCCCGGGACAACTCACTGAAGCTTTCTTT. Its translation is CASSPGQLTEAFF.

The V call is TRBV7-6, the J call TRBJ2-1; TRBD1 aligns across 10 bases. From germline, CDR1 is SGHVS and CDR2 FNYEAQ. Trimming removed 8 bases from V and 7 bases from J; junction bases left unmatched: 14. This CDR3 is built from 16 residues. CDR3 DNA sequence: TGTGCCAGCCATCCACTACTAGGACAGGGGGTGAATGAGCAGTTCTTC. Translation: CASHPLLGQGVNEQFF.

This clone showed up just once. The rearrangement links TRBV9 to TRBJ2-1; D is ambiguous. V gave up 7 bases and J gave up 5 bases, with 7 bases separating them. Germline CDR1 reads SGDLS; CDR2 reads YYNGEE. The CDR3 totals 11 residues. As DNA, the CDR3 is TGTGCCAGCTCACGAGACAATGAGCAGTTCTTC. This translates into CASSRDNEQFF.

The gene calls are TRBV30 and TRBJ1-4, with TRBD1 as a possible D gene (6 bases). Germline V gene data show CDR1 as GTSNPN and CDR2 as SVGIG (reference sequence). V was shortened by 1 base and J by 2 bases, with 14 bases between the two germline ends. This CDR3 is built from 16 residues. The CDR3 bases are TGTGCCTGGAGTGAGACAGGTGGGGTGACTAATGAAAAACTGTTTTTT. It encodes CAWSETGGVTNEKLFF.

CDR3 residues: CASSSRSDSPNYGYTF. Written as DNA, the CDR3 is TGCGCCAGCAGCTCACGCTCGGACAGTCCTAACTATGGCTACACCTTC. The rearrangement joins TRBV5-1 to TRBJ1-2; weak D call: TRBD1 (6 bases). Trimming removed 3 bases at V and 0 bases at J, with 15 bases between. The CDR3 sequence is 16 residues long. Germline V gene data show CDR1 as SGHRS and CDR2 as YFSETQ.

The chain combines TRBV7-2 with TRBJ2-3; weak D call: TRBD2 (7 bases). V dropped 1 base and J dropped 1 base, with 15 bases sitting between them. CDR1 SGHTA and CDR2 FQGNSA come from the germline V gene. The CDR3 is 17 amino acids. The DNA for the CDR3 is TGTGCCAGCAGCTTAGTTTTCGCGGGGGCAGGCACAGATACGCAGTATTTT. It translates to CASSLVFAGAGTDTQYF.

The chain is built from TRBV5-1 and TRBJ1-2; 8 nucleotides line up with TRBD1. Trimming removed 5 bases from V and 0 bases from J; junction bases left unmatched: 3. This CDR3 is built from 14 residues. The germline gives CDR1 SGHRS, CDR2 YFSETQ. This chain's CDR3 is CASRTGQANYGYTF. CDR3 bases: TGCGCCAGCAGGACGGGACAGGCTAACTATGGCTACACCTTC.

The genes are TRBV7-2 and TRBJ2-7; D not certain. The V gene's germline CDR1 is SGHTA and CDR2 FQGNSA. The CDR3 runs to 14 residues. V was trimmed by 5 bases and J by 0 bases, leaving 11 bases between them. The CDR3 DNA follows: TGTGCCAGCAGCCCCTCTCACGGCTCCTACGAGCAGTACTTC. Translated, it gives CASSPSHGSYEQYF.

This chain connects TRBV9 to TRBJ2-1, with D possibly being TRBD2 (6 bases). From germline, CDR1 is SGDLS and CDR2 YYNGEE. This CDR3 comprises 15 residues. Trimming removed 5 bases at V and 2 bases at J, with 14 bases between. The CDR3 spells CASSFSGYAYNEQFF. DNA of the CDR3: TGTGCCAGCAGTTTTAGCGGTTACGCCTACAATGAGCAGTTCTTC.

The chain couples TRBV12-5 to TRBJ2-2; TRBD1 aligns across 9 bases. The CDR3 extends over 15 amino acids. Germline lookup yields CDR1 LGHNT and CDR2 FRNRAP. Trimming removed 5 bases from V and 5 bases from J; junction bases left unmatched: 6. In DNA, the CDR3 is TGTGCTAGTGGTCCAGGGGACAGGGATACCGGGGAGCTGTTTTTT. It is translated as CASGPGDRDTGELFF.

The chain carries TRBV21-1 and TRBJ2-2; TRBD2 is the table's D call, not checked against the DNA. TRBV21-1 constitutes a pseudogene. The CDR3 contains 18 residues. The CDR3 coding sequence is TGTGCCAGCAGCGACCATAGACTAGCGGGATTGAACACCGGGGAGCTGTTTTTT. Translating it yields CASSDHRLAGLNTGELFF.

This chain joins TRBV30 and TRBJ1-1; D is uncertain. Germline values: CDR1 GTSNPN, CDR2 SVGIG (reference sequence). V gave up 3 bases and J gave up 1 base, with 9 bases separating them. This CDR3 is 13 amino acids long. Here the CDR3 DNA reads TGTGCCTGGAGACGGGTGGGGAACACTGAAGCTTTCTTT. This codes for CAWRRVGNTEAFF.

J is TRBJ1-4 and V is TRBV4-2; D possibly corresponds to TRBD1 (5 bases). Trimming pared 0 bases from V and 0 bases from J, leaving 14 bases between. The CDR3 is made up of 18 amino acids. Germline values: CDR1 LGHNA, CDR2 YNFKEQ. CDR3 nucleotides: TGTGCCAGCAGCCAAGATAGTACAGGAATTGCAACTAATGAAAAACTGTTTTTT. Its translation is CASSQDSTGIATNEKLFF.

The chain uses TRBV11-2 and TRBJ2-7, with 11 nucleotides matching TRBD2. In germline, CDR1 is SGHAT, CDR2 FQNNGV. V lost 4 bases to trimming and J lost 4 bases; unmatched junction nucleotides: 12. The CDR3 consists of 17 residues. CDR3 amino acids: CASSWRLAGSPPYEQYF. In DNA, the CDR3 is TGTGCCAGCAGCTGGAGACTAGCGGGATCCCCACCTTACGAGCAGTACTTC.

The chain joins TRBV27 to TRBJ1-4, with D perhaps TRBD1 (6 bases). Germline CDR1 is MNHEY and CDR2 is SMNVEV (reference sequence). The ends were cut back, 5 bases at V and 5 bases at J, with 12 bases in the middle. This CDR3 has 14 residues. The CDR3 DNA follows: TGTGCCAGCAGTCCCGACAGGTTGAATGAAAAACTGTTTTTT. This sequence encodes CASSPDRLNEKLFF.

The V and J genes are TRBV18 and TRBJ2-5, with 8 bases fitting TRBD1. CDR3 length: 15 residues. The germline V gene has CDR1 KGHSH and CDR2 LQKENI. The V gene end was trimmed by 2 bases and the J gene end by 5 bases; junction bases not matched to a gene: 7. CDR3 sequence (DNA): TGTGCCAGCTCACCAAATCAGGGGGCGCAGGAGACCCAGTACTTC. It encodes CASSPNQGAQETQYF.

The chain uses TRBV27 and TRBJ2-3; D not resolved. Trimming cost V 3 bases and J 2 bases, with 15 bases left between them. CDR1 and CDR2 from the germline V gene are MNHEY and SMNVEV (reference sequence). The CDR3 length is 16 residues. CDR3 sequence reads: CASSFSPGEYTDTQYF. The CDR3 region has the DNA TGTGCCAGCAGTTTCTCTCCCGGAGAGTACACAGATACGCAGTATTTT.

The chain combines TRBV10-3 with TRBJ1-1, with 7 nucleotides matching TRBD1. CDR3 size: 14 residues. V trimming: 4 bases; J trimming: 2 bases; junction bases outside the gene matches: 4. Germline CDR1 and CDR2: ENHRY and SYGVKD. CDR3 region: CAISGGQVNTEAFF. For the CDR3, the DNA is TGTGCCATCAGTGGAGGACAGGTCAACACTGAAGCTTTCTTT.

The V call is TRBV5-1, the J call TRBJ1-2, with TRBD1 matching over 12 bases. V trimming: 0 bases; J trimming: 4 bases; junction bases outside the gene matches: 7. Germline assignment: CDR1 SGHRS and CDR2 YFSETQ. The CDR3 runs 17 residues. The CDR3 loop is CASSLGAGTGGIYGYTF. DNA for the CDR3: TGCGCCAGCAGCTTGGGCGCCGGGACAGGGGGCATCTATGGCTACACCTTC.

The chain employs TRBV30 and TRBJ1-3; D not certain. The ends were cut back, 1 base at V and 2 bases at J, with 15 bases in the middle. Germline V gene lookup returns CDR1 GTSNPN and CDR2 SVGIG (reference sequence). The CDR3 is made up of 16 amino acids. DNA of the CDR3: TGTGCCTGGAGTGCCGGCGACACGATCGCTGGAAACACCATATATTTT. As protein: CAWSAGDTIAGNTIYF.

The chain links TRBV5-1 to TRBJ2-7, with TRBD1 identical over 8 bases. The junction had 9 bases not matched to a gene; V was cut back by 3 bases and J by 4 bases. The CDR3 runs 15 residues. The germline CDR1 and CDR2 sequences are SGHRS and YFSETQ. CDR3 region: CASSSEDRGKYEQYF. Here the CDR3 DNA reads TGCGCCAGCAGCTCAGAAGACAGGGGAAAGTACGAGCAGTACTTC.

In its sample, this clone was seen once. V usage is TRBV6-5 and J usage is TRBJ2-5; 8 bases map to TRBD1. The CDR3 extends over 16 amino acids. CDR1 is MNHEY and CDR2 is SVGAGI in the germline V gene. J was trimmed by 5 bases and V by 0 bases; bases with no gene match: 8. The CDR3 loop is CASSYSAGGIGETQYF. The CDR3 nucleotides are TGTGCCAGCAGTTACTCGGCAGGGGGCATCGGGGAGACCCAGTACTTC.

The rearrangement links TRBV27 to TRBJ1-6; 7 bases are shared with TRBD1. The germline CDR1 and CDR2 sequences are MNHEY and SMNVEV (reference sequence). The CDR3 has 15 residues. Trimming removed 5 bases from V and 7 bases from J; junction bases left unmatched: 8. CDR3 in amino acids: CASSESTGLNSPLHF. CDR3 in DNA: TGTGCCAGCAGTGAGTCGACAGGGTTAAATTCACCCCTCCACTTT.

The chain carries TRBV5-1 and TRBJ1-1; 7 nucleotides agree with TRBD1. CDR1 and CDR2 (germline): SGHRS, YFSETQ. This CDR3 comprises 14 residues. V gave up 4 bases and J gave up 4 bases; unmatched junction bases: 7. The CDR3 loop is CASSQQGQATEAFF. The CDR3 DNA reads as TGCGCCAGCAGCCAACAAGGACAGGCCACTGAAGCTTTCTTT.

DNA of the CDR3: TGTGCCAGCAGCCGAGGCCCCCCTAGCACAGATACGCAGTATTTT. This encodes CASSRGPPSTDTQYF. This chain connects TRBV7-9 to TRBJ2-3; no reliable D call. The CDR3 is made up of 15 amino acids. Per the germline V gene, CDR1 is SEHNR and CDR2 is FQNEAQ (reference sequence). Trimming took 5 bases from V and 0 from J, leaving 12 bases between them.